These T cell receptor beta chains were read from a single sample in a study of control samples from healthy donors and cancer patients. Libraries were prepared by immunoSEQ multiplex PCR; TCRdb keeps only in-frame clonotypes and omits some of them. The sample carries 130,000 to 150,000 clones, approximately 92% recorded once. The sample consisted of blood. These receptors all come from a man in his thirties or forties in good health. CDR3s include the opening cysteine and the closing phenylalanine or tryptophan. D genes are given only for firm matches. Some rows have no size entry. The others give once, few or many, or a class for an expanded clone.

>.|TRBJ1-2|TRBV5-1|.
TGCGCCAGCAGCGACAGGAATGGCTACACCTTC
CASSDRNGYTF
>.|TRBJ2-4|TRBV11-2|.
TGTGCCAGCAGCTCCAATATTGGCAAAAACATTCAGTACTTC
CASSSNIGKNIQYF
>.|TRBJ1-6|TRBV28|.
TGTGCCAGCAGCCTACGGGGGGGGAGTCGTTCACCCCTCCACTTT
CASSLRGGSRSPLHF
>.|TRBJ2-1|TRBV29-1|.
TGCAGCGTTGAAGGCGGTGTCACTAACTACAATGAGCAGTTCTTC
CSVEGGVTNYNEQFF
>TRBD1|TRBJ1-5|TRBV19|.
TGTGCCAGTAGTATGTGGGGGACAGGGGATAATCAGCCCCAGCATTTT
CASSMWGTGDNQPQHF
>.|TRBJ2-5|TRBV3-1/TRBV3-2|.
TGTGCCAGCAGCCAAGGGATCAGGGGTCAAGAGACCCAGTACTTC
CASSQGIRGQETQYF
>.|TRBJ1-1|TRBV30|.
TGTGCCTGGAGTGTACCCGGTGAGGCCACTGAAGCTTTCTTT
CAWSVPGEATEAFF
>.|TRBJ1-1|TRBV28|.
TGTGCCAGCAGTTTGGTAGGGAGCGGGGACACTGAAGCTTTCTTT
CASSLVGSGDTEAFF
>.|TRBJ2-2|TRBV7-2|.
TGTGCCAGCAGCTTAGCCTGGTTAGCGTCGAACACCGGGGAGCTGTTTTTT
CASSLAWLASNTGELFF
>TRBD2|TRBJ2-4|TRBV10-3|few
TGTGCCATCAGGTCTAGCGGGGGCGAAAACATTCAGTACTTC
CAIRSSGGENIQYF
>.|TRBJ2-7|TRBV29-1|.
TGCAGCGTTGAAGATTCCTACGAGCAGTACTTC
CSVEDSYEQYF
>TRBD1|TRBJ1-1|TRBV4-2|.
TGTGCCAGCAGCCGGGTGGGGGCAGGGGGGAACACTGAAGCTTTCTTT
CASSRVGAGGNTEAFF
>.|TRBJ1-3|TRBV2|.
TGTGCCAGCAGTGAACTGGACACTGGAAACACCATATATTTT
CASSELDTGNTIYF
>TRBD1|TRBJ2-3|TRBV14|few
TGTGCCAGCAGTGTCACAGGGGACCGCACAGATACGCAGTATTTT
CASSVTGDRTDTQYF
>.|TRBJ1-3|TRBV6-4|.
TGTGCCAGCCGTCCGGTCCCGCGCTCTGGAAACACCATATATTTT
CASRPVPRSGNTIYF
>.|TRBJ2-2|TRBV5-5|.
TGTGCCAGCAGCTTGGGGGGGCCTAGAGTCACCGGGGAGCTGTTTTTT
CASSLGGPRVTGELFF